These 13 T cell receptor beta chains were all obtained from the same sample, sequenced in a study of blood T cells in healthy people across ages. A second PCR of 7 to 11 cycles used a sample-barcoded 5' primer and a J-beta primer mix. TCRdb independently ran MiXCR on the 5' RACE reads; one entry per CDR3 protein. Of roughly 1,800,000 distinct CDR3 sequences listed, 49% are singletons. The sample was blood. These receptors originate from a woman aged 40-49 years in good health.

There are a few counts of this clonotype. The V gene is TRBV10-1, the J gene TRBJ2-7; D remains ambiguous. This CDR3 region has 13 residues. V lost 0 bases to trimming and J lost 9 bases, with 12 bases between them. The germline CDR1 and CDR2 sequences are WNHNN and SYGVQD (reference sequence). In DNA, the CDR3 is TGCGCCAGCAGTGAGTCCAGAGACTTGGGGCAGTACTTC. It is translated as CASSESRDLGQYF.

As regards this clonotype: This clone may be a read error of a much larger clone one base away. The genes are TRBV6-1 and TRBJ1-5; 7 bases align to TRBD1. Germline-derived CDR1 and CDR2 are MNHNS and SASEGT. J was trimmed by 2 bases and V by 6 bases; bases with no gene match: 4. This CDR3 spans 14 amino acids. CDR3 loop: CASSAGQRNQPQHF. For the CDR3, the DNA is TGTGCCAGCAGCGCGGGACAGCGCAATCAGCCCCAGCATTTT.

This clonotype turned up a few times. V gene TRBV25-1 combines with J gene TRBJ2-7; the D gene could be TRBD1 or TRBD2 (6 bases each). The CDR3 is 17 residues long. Germline assignment: CDR1 MGHDK and CDR2 SYGVNS. V lost 3 bases to trimming and J lost 4 bases, with 22 bases between them. The CDR3 DNA sequence: TGTGCCAGCAGTGATCGTCTTCGTGGAGGGGGTGCGTACGAGCAGTACTTC. Translated: CASSDRLRGGGAYEQYF.

The V and J genes are TRBV20-1 and TRBJ2-1; TRBD1 aligns across 8 bases. The CDR3 length is 12 residues. Trimming took 3 bases from V and 6 from J; bases not matched to a gene: 1. The germline V gene has CDR1 DFQATT and CDR2 SNEGSKA (reference sequence). The CDR3 DNA sequence: TGCAGTGCTAGCGGACAGGGCAATGAGCAGTTCTTC. Translation gives CSASGQGNEQFF.

This clonotype was counted many times. The V and J genes are TRBV29-1 and TRBJ2-7; TRBD1 matches 10 bases. Trimming at V came to 2 bases and at J to 2 bases, leaving 9 bases not matched to a gene. The CDR3 length is 16 residues. Germline V gene lookup returns CDR1 SQVTM and CDR2 ANQGSEA. The CDR3 DNA is TGCAGCGTTGAATTAGGCGGGACAGGGGAGACCTACGAGCAGTACTTC. Encoded protein: CSVELGGTGETYEQYF.

This clonotype was observed a handful of times. V gene TRBV12-3 or TRBV12-4 combines with J gene TRBJ1-2; 7 nucleotides match TRBD1. Losses at the gene ends were 3 bases for V and 7 bases for J; bases not matched to a gene: 8. The CDR3 sequence is 14 residues long. The DNA for the CDR3 is TGTGCCAGCAGTTTGACGGGGTCAGGGGGTGGCTACACCTTC. Encoded protein: CASSLTGSGGGYTF.

The chain combines TRBV20-1 with TRBJ2-3; no clear D gene. V lost 3 bases to trimming and J lost 4 bases, with 14 bases between them. The CDR3 runs 14 residues. Germline-derived CDR1 and CDR2 are DFQATT and SNEGSKA (reference sequence). The CDR3: CSARAVLIADTQYF. The CDR3, as DNA: TGCAGTGCTAGGGCAGTTCTGATAGCAGATACGCAGTATTTT.

This clonotype was seen a few times. V is TRBV6-1 and J is TRBJ2-3; 11 nucleotides agree with TRBD1. In germline, CDR1 is MNHNS, CDR2 SASEGT. The CDR3 extends over 16 amino acids. V lost 6 bases to trimming and J lost 6 bases; unmatched junction nucleotides: 11. CDR3 nucleotide sequence: TGTGCCAGCAGCCTCGGACAGGGGGCGGGGGAGGATACGCAGTATTTT. It translates to CASSLGQGAGEDTQYF.

V gene TRBV28 combines with J gene TRBJ2-3; the match to TRBD2 covers 8 bases. The germline V gene encodes CDR1 MDHEN and CDR2 SYDVKM. The CDR3 runs to 14 residues. Trimming at V came to 7 bases and at J to 4 bases, leaving 7 bases not matched to a gene. DNA of the CDR3: TGTGCCAGCATCAGCGGGGGAACGGCAGATACGCAGTATTTT. Residues: CASISGGTADTQYF.

In its sample, this clonotype was seen a few times. The chain has TRBV5-1 and TRBJ1-4; 9 positions match TRBD1. Germline values: CDR1 SGHRS, CDR2 YFSETQ. The CDR3 length is 14 residues. V shed 4 bases and J 8 bases; nucleotides not matched to a gene: 6. CDR3 in amino acids: CASSHGTGREKLFF. The CDR3, as DNA: TGCGCCAGCAGCCATGGGACAGGGAGGGAAAAACTGTTTTTT.

The rearrangement joins TRBV18 to TRBJ2-7, with TRBD2 matching 13 bases. The CDR3 loop spans 16 amino acids. Germline loops: CDR1 KGHSH, CDR2 LQKENI. Trimming took 3 bases from V and 6 from J; bases not matched to a gene: 8. The CDR3 DNA follows: TGTGCCAGCTCACCTAAGACTAGCGGGGGGCTTAGCGAGCAGTACTTC. It translates to CASSPKTSGGLSEQYF.

Details on this clonotype: Since a much larger clone is just one base distant, this may be a read error. The chain carries TRBV6-6 and TRBJ2-3; unclear D gene. V was cut by 2 bases and J by 5 bases, with 5 bases left in between. The CDR3 is 12 residues long. Per the germline V gene, CDR1 is MNHNY and CDR2 is SVGAGI (reference sequence). CDR3 residues: CASSYGIDTQYF. In DNA, the CDR3 is TGTGCCAGCAGTTACGGAATAGATACGCAGTATTTT.

In its sample, this clonotype was seen a few times. The gene calls are TRBV4-3 and TRBJ2-3; possible D gene TRBD1, 6 bases. Trimming took 1 base from V and 10 from J, leaving 12 bases between them. The CDR3 covers 13 residues. Germline V gene lookup returns CDR1 LGHNA and CDR2 YSLEER. This CDR3 is CASSQVRTEAQYF. CDR3 nucleotide sequence: TGCGCCAGCAGCCAAGTCCGGACAGAGGCGCAGTATTTT.